This T cell receptor beta chain was sequenced in a study of cytomegalovirus exposure and HLA in healthy donors. The study's findings and limits: In a later analysis, DRB1 alleles had the most associated TCRs; HLA-C alleles the fewest. It was reported that TCR beta sequences correctly inferred the HLA-A and HLA-B alleles for most subjects. It is likely that the observed cluster of highly shared sequence variants was a sequencing artifact. There were some public TCRs occurring in many donors, but most TCR sequences were rare.

With regard to this clone: Its specificity is unknown.

The ends lost 1 base at V and 4 bases at J; junction bases unmatched: 3. This CDR3 contains 14 residues. Germline lookup yields CDR1 SGHVS and CDR2 FNYEAQ. Researchers ran the PCR with 60 Vbeta and 13 Jbeta primers. The table came from immunoSEQ multiplex PCR; TCRdb's copy has only in-frame clones and leaves some out. The sample includes 200,000 or so clones, around 84% of them seen just once. The clonotype comes from a woman aged 50 to 65 in good health and CMV-seropositive. This chain links TRBV7-6 with TRBJ1-1; 7 nucleotides match TRBD1. Sequenced material: PBMCs. CDR3: CASSLETGSTEAFF. CDR3 nucleotide sequence: TGTGCCAGCAGCTTAGAGACAGGGTCCACTGAAGCTTTCTTT. Full variable domain (outside the CDR3, taken from reference TRBV7-6 and TRBJ1-1): GAGVSQSPRYKVTKRGQDVALRCDPISGHVSLYWYRQALGQGPEFLTYFNYEAQQDKSGLPNDRFSAERPEGSISTLTIQRTEQRDSAMYRCASSLETGSTEAFFGQGTRLTVV.